Below, one TCR beta chain is given with its context. What this receptor recognizes is not known. The input lacks base qualities; no much larger clone sits a single base away. This entry belongs to a study of OX40 agonist ivuxolimab in advanced cancers. Background on the whole study: The costimulatory receptor OX40 (CD134) was targeted by ivuxolimab, a fully human IgG2 agonistic monoclonal antibody. The purpose of peripheral TCRbeta sequencing was to test whether ivuxolimab changed TCR sequence diversity and led to clonal T-cell expansion. Intravenous ivuxolimab was administered to patients every 2 weeks at six dose levels: 0.01, 0.1, 0.3, 1.5, 3 and 10 mg/kg. Of the roughly 50 dose-escalation patients, hepatocellular carcinoma was present in roughly 19, melanoma in roughly 15, renal cell carcinoma in 9 and head and neck cancer in 9. Patients were allowed to have had prior anti-PD-1, anti-PD-L1 or anti-CTLA-4 therapy, and 40% of the dose-escalation patients had previously received checkpoint inhibitors. Partial responses occurred in three dose-escalation patients, of whom one had hepatocellular carcinoma and two had cutaneous melanoma. In the dose-escalation cohort, 70% to 85% of patients were male, and the mean age was around 60 years with a range of roughly 20 to 80. The paper reports the monotherapy dose-escalation portion (N ≈ 50 patients) of the phase I ivuxolimab trial. The study at large found these results: On average, CD8+ T cells showed more expanded clones than CD4+ T cells after ivuxolimab. Low levels of normalized T-cell clonal expansion were also seen in some patients who did not respond. Which antigens the clonally expanded peripheral T cells were specific for was not determined. At doses from 0.1 to 3.0 mg/kg, clonal expansion was seen in both CD4+ and CD8+ blood T cells between baseline and week 6. In the 0.1-3.0 mg/kg groups, partial responders had among the lowest normalized peripheral clonal expansion, particularly in CD8+ T cells.

For sequencing of the TCRbeta CDR3 region, genomic DNA was extracted from the sorted cells. The immunoSEQ Assay was used to sequence the TCRbeta CDR3 regions. What TCRdb holds here is the immuneACCESS table cut down to in-frame rearrangements. Part of the clones is not present; checked against another copy, under half of the missing clones reflect an unresolved V gene, and the others are unexplained. This sample gives some 57,000 clones in total; roughly nine tenths of them show up just once. Around 0.99% of the sample is in the top ten clones. The trial excluded patients who had a history of autoimmune disease or who were on systemic immunosuppression. In every dose cohort, peripheral blood was drawn for TCR sequencing at baseline, cycle 4 day 1, and cycle 7 day 1. Samples came from an open-label, multicenter, first-in-human phase I dose-escalation trial of ivuxolimab. The trial enrolled adults with locally advanced or metastatic head and neck squamous cell, hepatocellular, melanoma or renal cell carcinoma. Before TCR sequencing, CD4+ T cells and CD8+ T cells were sorted from peripheral blood as separate populations.

The sample here was CD4+ or CD8+ T cells sorted from blood, taken in a trial of the OX40 agonist ivuxolimab. The receptor comes from an adult with an advanced solid tumor such as melanoma, head and neck, liver or kidney cancer.

The bases are TGTGCCAGCAGCGCCCGCTTGAGCTCCTACGAGCAGTACTTC. It specifies CASSARLSSYEQYF. The chain was built from TRBV9 and TRBJ2-7; a confident D gene designation cannot be given. Counted from cysteine to phenylalanine, this CDR3 has 14 amino acids. Only the CDR3 part of the read is kept: 42 bases, read in frame from the first base. V is shortened by 3 bases, J by 0 bases, and the region joining them spans 10 bases. As encoded in the germline V gene, CDR1 is SGDLS while CDR2 is YYNGEE.